Shown below are 5 T cell receptor beta chains from a single sample sequenced in a study of T cells after posttransplantation cyclophosphamide. Controls had myeloablative marrow grafts with methotrexate and calcineurin inhibitor, sampled at 1 year. Data came from immunoSEQ multiplex PCR; TCRdb stores just in-frame clones and leaves some out. Among 9,000 to 10,000 clones listed, 70% to 90% were seen once. The sequencing here drew on PBMCs, taken after an allogeneic stem cell transplant with a calcineurin inhibitor and methotrexate. These receptors came from a male patient aged 30 to 40 who received an allogeneic stem cell transplant from an unrelated donor, was CMV-positive, and had no GVHD. Some T cells may originate from the graft donor.

The chain links TRBV10-3 to TRBJ1-2; weak D call: TRBD1 (5 bases). V was pared by 6 bases and J by 3 bases, with 23 bases between. The CDR3 sequence is 17 residues long. Germline loops: CDR1 ENHRY, CDR2 SYGVKD. The CDR3 nucleotides read TGTGCCATCAGATCGTTTGTCGCGGGACCTGAAGACTATGGCTACACCTTC. The encoded protein is CAIRSFVAGPEDYGYTF.

The V call is TRBV4-1, the J call TRBJ2-3, with 11 bases matching TRBD2. The CDR3 sequence is 15 residues long. The ends lost 0 bases at V and 7 bases at J; junction bases unmatched: 3. Germline V gives CDR1 MGHRA, CDR2 YSYEKL. The CDR3 bases are TGCGCCAGCAGCCAAGAGGGACTAGCGGTACATACGCAGTATTTT. Amino acids: CASSQEGLAVHTQYF.

This chain uses TRBV6-5 with TRBJ2-7; weak D call: TRBD1 (6 bases). V was cut by 5 bases and J by 3 bases, with 14 bases left in between. Per germline, CDR1 MNHEY and CDR2 SVGAGI. This CDR3 contains 14 residues. The CDR3 bases are TGTGCCAGCAGTGTAGGGGGTACTGTCTACGAGCAGTACGTC. Residues: CASSVGGTVYEQYV.

With respect to this clone: Mismatch with germline at one junction end may stem from a read error. This chain connects TRBV7-9 to TRBJ2-2; the D gene is possibly TRBD2 (6 bases). The CDR3 is made up of 14 amino acids. Germline CDR1 and CDR2: SEHNR and FQNEAQ (reference sequence). CDR3 bases: TGTGCCAGCAGCTCTAGGGGCCTCAACGGGGGGCTGTTTTTT. Translation: CASSSRGLNGGLFF.

The CDR3 is CASSLLGGTQPQHF. CDR3 bases: TGTGCCAGCAGTTTACTGGGGGGAACTCAGCCCCAGCATTTT. The V call is TRBV28, the J call TRBJ1-5; tentatively, D is TRBD1 (5 bases). The ends were cut back, 2 bases at V and 6 bases at J, with 11 bases in the middle. Germline V gene data show CDR1 as MDHEN and CDR2 as SYDVKM. The CDR3 has 14 amino acids.